Shown below are 23 T cell receptor beta chains from a single sample sequenced in a study of shared clonotypes between healthy human individuals. Naive CD8 cells, CD45RO-negative and positively selected for CCR7, excluded terminally differentiated effector memory CD45RA+ cells. Only in-frame clones appear in the TCRdb table, and some are missing; sequencing was by immunoSEQ multiplex PCR. The sample contains around 610,000 clones, approximately 96% of which appear only once. The sequenced sample consisted of naive CD8+ T cells sorted from blood. The receptors come from a woman aged 30 to 39 in good health.

V and J are TRBV2 and TRBJ1-2; 7 bases map to TRBD1. V shed 6 bases, J shed 4 bases, and the junction held 11 bases outside the gene matches. This CDR3 contains 15 residues. Germline loops: CDR1 SNHLY, CDR2 FYNNEI. The CDR3 DNA reads as TGTGCCAGCAGAGACAGGGTATGGGAGAGCTATGGCTACACCTTC. Its protein product is CASRDRVWESYGYTF. Full variable domain (remainder filled in from reference TRBV2 and TRBJ1-2): EPEVTQTPSHQVTQMGQEVILRCVPISNHLYFYWYRQILGQKVEFLVSFYNNEISEKSEIFDDQFSVERPDGSNFTLKIRSTKLEDSAMYFCASRDRVWESYGYTFGSGTRLTVV.

This rearrangement joins TRBV28 to TRBJ2-2, with D perhaps TRBD2 (5 bases). The germline V and J ends were trimmed by 5 bases and 6 bases, with 10 bases remaining between them. Per germline, CDR1 MDHEN and CDR2 SYDVKM. This CDR3 comprises 13 residues. CDR3 bases: TGTGCCAGCAGTCCGTCCGGGGCCGGGGAGCTGTTTTTT. This codes for CASSPSGAGELFF.

The chain uses TRBV6-5 and TRBJ2-7, with a tentative D call TRBD1 (7 bases). Germline V CDR1 and CDR2: MNHEY, SVGAGI. Trimming removed 0 bases from V and 7 bases from J, with 16 bases in between. The length of the CDR3 is 15 residues. CDR3 sequence: CASSYSIGTAGEQYF. The CDR3 DNA reads TGTGCCAGCAGTTACTCGATCGGGACAGCGGGTGAGCAGTACTTC.

The chain combines TRBV4-1 with TRBJ2-1; 8 bases match TRBD1. Trimming took 2 bases from V and 9 from J; bases not matched to a gene: 15. Germline V gene sequence: CDR1 MGHRA, CDR2 YSYEKL. This CDR3 region has 17 residues. The CDR3 DNA is TGCGCCAGCAGCCAATCGACAGGGGACTCCTGGGTCGGTGAGCAGTTCTTC. This codes for CASSQSTGDSWVGEQFF.

This chain uses TRBV19 with TRBJ2-4, with 8 bases that match TRBD1. The junction had 8 bases not matched to a gene; V was cut back by 4 bases and J by 0 bases. This CDR3 contains 17 residues. Germline CDR1 LNHDA, CDR2 SQIVND (reference sequence). Here the CDR3 DNA reads TGTGCCAGTAGTACAAGGGGACAGGAGATAGCCAAAAACATTCAGTACTTC. Amino acids: CASSTRGQEIAKNIQYF.

The chain is built from TRBV2 and TRBJ1-1; D remains unclear. Germline V CDR1 and CDR2: SNHLY, FYNNEI. With 0 bases removed from V and 7 bases from J, the gap between germline ends came to 15 bases. The CDR3 consists of 15 residues. CDR3 loop: CASSEALAGWDEAFF. The DNA of the CDR3 is TGTGCCAGCAGTGAAGCGCTGGCCGGTTGGGATGAAGCTTTCTTT.

V usage is TRBV2 and J usage is TRBJ2-5; TRBD2 is a possible D gene (6 bases). The end of the DNA fits TRBJ2-7 better, so the J call may be wrong. In germline, CDR1 is SNHLY, CDR2 FYNNEI. CDR3 size: 14 residues. This CDR3 is CASSEVGSSYEQYF. The DNA for the CDR3 is TGTGCCAGCAGTGAAGTCGGGAGCTCCTACGAGCAGTACTTC.

V is TRBV28 and J is TRBJ2-7; D possibly corresponds to TRBD1 (5 bases). Germline CDR1 MDHEN, CDR2 SYDVKM. Trimming shortened V by 8 bases and J by 6 bases, and 14 bases separated the two germline ends. This CDR3 region has 12 residues. The CDR3 is CASDNGRGEQYF. CDR3 coding DNA: TGTGCCAGCGACAACGGTAGGGGCGAGCAGTACTTC.

This chain joins TRBV5-1 and TRBJ1-2, with D maybe TRBD1 (6 bases). The ends were cut back, 1 base at V and 4 bases at J, with 11 bases in the middle. The germline CDR1 and CDR2 sequences are SGHRS and YFSETQ. CDR3 length: 14 residues. CDR3 nucleotide sequence: TGCGCCAGCAGCTTGAACGGACAGCCCTATGGCTACACCTTC. Protein: CASSLNGQPYGYTF.

The J gene is TRBJ1-1, the V gene TRBV7-9; 11 nucleotides align to TRBD1. V gave up 3 bases and J gave up 4 bases; unmatched junction bases: 7. Germline loops: CDR1 SEHNR, CDR2 FQNEAQ (reference sequence). CDR3 length equals 16 residues. The CDR3 is CASSFFRGTGGTEAFF. The CDR3 region has the DNA TGTGCCAGCAGCTTTTTCCGCGGGACAGGGGGCACTGAAGCTTTCTTT.

This rearrangement joins TRBV27 to TRBJ2-5; D uncertain. Germline CDR1 and CDR2: MNHEY and SMNVEV (reference sequence). There are 13 residues in the CDR3. V gave up 4 bases and J gave up 0 bases, with 6 bases separating them. CDR3 in amino acids: CASSSPYQETQYF. In DNA, the CDR3 is TGTGCCAGCAGTTCCCCGTACCAAGAGACCCAGTACTTC.

The chain employs TRBV19 and TRBJ1-1, with 7 positions matching TRBD1. Germline CDR1 is LNHDA and CDR2 is SQIVND (reference sequence). The CDR3 totals 17 residues. The V gene end was trimmed by 3 bases and the J gene end by 1 base; junction bases not matched to a gene: 11. The CDR3 sequence: CASSMDLRQGQNTEAFF. DNA of the CDR3: TGTGCCAGTAGTATGGACCTTCGACAGGGCCAGAACACTGAAGCTTTCTTT.

This chain uses TRBV5-4 with TRBJ2-1, with D perhaps matching TRBD2 (5 bases). CDR1 SGHNT and CDR2 YYREEE come from the germline V gene (reference sequence). The ends were cut back, 0 bases at V and 7 bases at J, with 17 bases in the middle. The CDR3 is 16 amino acids. The DNA for the CDR3 is TGTGCCAGCAGCTTGGGGGCCCCTTCGAGGACTAATGAGCAGTTCTTC. Translated, it gives CASSLGAPSRTNEQFF. Full variable domain (missing parts from reference TRBV5-4 and TRBJ2-1): ETGVTQSPTHLIKTRGQQVTLRCSSQSGHNTVSWYQQALGQGPQFIFQYYREEENGRGNFPPRFSGLQFPNYSSELNVNALELDDSALYLCASSLGAPSRTNEQFFGPGTRLTVL.

The chain couples TRBV4-1 to TRBJ2-7, with no clear D. The germline V gene has CDR1 MGHRA and CDR2 YSYEKL. The CDR3 sequence is 15 residues long. The germline V and J ends were trimmed by 0 bases and 7 bases, with 16 bases remaining between them. The DNA for the CDR3 is TGCGCCAGCAGCCAAGACTTGGCAGGAGCCTTGGAGCAGTACTTC. Protein: CASSQDLAGALEQYF.

The chain links TRBV7-9 to TRBJ2-3, with 11 bases fitting TRBD1. Germline V CDR1 and CDR2: SEHNR, FQNEAQ (reference sequence). This CDR3 is 12 amino acids long. The V segment lost 4 bases and the J segment 15 bases; nucleotides outside the gene matches: 6. The CDR3 here is CASSYGQGAIYF. DNA of the CDR3: TGTGCCAGCAGCTACGGACAGGGGGCAATCTATTTT.

The chain carries TRBV4-2 and TRBJ2-1; 7 positions match TRBD2. The CDR3 runs 16 residues. Germline V gives CDR1 LGHNA, CDR2 YNFKEQ. J gave up 3 bases and V 0 bases, and 5 bases lay outside the gene matches. Written as DNA, the CDR3 is TGTGCCAGCAGCCAAGATTCCAGCGGGATCTACAATGAGCAGTTCTTC. This encodes CASSQDSSGIYNEQFF.

The chain is built from TRBV6-5 and TRBJ2-1; unclear D gene. V shed 10 bases and J shed 3 bases, with 13 bases lying between them. In germline, CDR1 is MNHEY, CDR2 SVGAGI. This CDR3 is built from 13 residues. This CDR3 is CATGPQLYNEQFF. The CDR3 bases are TGTGCCACCGGTCCCCAACTCTACAATGAGCAGTTCTTC.

The chain combines TRBV9 with TRBJ2-7, with D unresolved. Trimming removed 0 bases from V and 1 base from J, with 11 bases in between. This CDR3 is built from 15 residues. Germline loops: CDR1 SGDLS, CDR2 YYNGEE. CDR3 in DNA: TGTGCCAGCAGCGTAGGTGGATTGGGGTCCTACGAGCAGTACTTC. Translating gives CASSVGGLGSYEQYF.

This clone has a single count. This chain joins TRBV6-9 and TRBJ1-5; 11 bases agree with TRBD1. The CDR3 is made up of 14 amino acids. Unmatched junction bases numbered 5, after V lost 6 bases and J lost 7 bases. Germline V gene sequence: CDR1 MNHGY, CDR2 SVAAGI. CDR3 sequence (DNA): TGTGCCAGCAGCTTGGGACAGGGGGGCCAGCCCCAGCATTTT. Protein: CASSLGQGGQPQHF.

The rearrangement uses TRBV6-5 and TRBJ2-1, with unresolved D. The CDR3 runs 13 residues. Looked up from germline, CDR1 is MNHEY and CDR2 is SVGAGI. Trimming pared 0 bases from V and 6 bases from J, leaving 6 bases between. The CDR3 protein is CASSYSGFNEQFF. CDR3 nucleotides: TGTGCCAGCAGTTACTCAGGGTTCAATGAGCAGTTCTTC.

The chain employs TRBV7-9 and TRBJ1-5, with D maybe TRBD1 (6 bases). Germline assignment: CDR1 SEHNR and CDR2 FQNEAQ (reference sequence). Between the trimmed V and J ends, which lost 0 bases and 3 bases, there was a span of 15 bases. This CDR3 is 17 amino acids long. The CDR3 protein is CASSLALGGANNQPQHF. The CDR3 DNA is TGTGCCAGCAGCTTAGCGTTAGGGGGAGCGAACAATCAGCCCCAGCATTTT.

The V gene is TRBV25-1, the J gene TRBJ1-1; D uncertain. Trimming stripped 7 bases from V and 4 bases from J, with 7 bases between. The CDR3 has 11 residues. The germline CDR1 and CDR2 sequences are MGHDK and SYGVNS. Here the CDR3 DNA reads TGTGCCAGCACAGGTTTCACTGAAGCTTTCTTT. This translates into CASTGFTEAFF.

This chain uses TRBV29-1 with TRBJ1-1; 9 bases line up with TRBD1. Germline CDR1 is SQVTM and CDR2 is ANQGSEA. V lost 4 bases, J lost 2 bases, and 11 bases stayed unmatched. The CDR3 loop spans 16 amino acids. For the CDR3, the DNA is TGCAGCGTTGTTCCCAATTACAGGGGGCCCAACACTGAAGCTTTCTTT. This sequence encodes CSVVPNYRGPNTEAFF.